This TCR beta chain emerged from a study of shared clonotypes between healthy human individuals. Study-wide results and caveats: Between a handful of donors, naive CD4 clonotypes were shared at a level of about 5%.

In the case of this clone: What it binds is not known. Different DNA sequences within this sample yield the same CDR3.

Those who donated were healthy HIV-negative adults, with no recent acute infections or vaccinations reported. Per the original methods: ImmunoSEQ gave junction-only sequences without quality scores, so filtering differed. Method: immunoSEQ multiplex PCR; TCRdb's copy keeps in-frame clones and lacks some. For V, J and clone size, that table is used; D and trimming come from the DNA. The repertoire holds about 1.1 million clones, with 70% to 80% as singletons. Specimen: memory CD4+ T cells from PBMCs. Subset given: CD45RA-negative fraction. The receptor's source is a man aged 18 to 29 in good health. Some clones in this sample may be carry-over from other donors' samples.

CDR3 in amino acids: CASSLGLADNEQFF. CDR3 nucleotides: TGCGCCAGCAGCCTCGGACTAGCGGACAATGAGCAGTTCTTC. This chain uses TRBV5-1 with TRBJ2-1, with 10 positions matching TRBD2. Trimming at V came to 4 bases and at J to 5 bases, leaving 3 bases not matched to a gene. The CDR3 is 14 residues long. Germline assignment: CDR1 SGHRS and CDR2 YFSETQ.